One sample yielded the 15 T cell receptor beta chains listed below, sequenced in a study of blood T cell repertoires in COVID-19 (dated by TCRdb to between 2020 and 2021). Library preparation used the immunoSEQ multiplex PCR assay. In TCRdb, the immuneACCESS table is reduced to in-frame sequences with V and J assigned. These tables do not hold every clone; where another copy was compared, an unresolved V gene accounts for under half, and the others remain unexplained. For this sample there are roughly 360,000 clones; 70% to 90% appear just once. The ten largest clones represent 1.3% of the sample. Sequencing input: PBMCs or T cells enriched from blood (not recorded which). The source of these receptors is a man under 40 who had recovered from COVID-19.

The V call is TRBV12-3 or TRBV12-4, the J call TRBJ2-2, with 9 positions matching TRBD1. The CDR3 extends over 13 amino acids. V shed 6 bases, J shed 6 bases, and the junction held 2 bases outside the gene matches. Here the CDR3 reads CASRGQGAGELFF. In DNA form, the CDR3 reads TGTGCCAGCAGGGGACAGGGTGCCGGGGAGCTGTTTTTT.

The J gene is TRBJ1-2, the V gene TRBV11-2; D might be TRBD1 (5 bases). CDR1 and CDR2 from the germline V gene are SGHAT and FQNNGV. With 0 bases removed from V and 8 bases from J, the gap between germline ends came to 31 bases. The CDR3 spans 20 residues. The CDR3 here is CASSLDSGSVRGPVPWGYTF. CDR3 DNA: TGTGCCAGCAGCTTAGATAGTGGGTCGGTGCGGGGCCCAGTCCCCTGGGGCTACACCTTC. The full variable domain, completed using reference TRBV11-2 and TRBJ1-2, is EAGVAQSPRYKIIEKRQSVAFWCNPISGHATLYWYQQILGQGPKLLIQFQNNGVVDDSQLPKDRFSAERLKGVDSTLKIQPAKLEDSAVYLCASSLDSGSVRGPVPWGYTFGSGTRLTVV.

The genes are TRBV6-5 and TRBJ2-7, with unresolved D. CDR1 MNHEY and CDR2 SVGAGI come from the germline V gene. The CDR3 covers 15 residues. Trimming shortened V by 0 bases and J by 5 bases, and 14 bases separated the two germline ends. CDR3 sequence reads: CASSYSYPGFDEQYF. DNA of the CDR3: TGTGCCAGCAGTTACTCGTACCCGGGTTTTGACGAGCAGTACTTC.

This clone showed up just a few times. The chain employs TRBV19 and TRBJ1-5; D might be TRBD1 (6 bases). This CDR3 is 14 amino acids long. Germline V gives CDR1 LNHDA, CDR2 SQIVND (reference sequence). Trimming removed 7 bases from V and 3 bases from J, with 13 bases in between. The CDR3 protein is CASTPTGTNQPQHF. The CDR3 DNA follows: TGTGCCAGTACCCCGACAGGAACCAATCAGCCCCAGCATTTT.

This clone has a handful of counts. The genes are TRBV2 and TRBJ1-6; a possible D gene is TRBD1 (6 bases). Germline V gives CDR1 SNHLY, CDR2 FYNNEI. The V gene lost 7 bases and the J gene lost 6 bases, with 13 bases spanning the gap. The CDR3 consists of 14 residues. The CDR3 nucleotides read TGTGCCAGCAACTTAGGACAGATTAATTCACCCCTCCACTTT. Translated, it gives CASNLGQINSPLHF.

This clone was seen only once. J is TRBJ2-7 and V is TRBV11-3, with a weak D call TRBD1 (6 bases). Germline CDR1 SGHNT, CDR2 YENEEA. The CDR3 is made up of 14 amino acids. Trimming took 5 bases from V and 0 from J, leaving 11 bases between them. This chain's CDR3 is CASSPGHSSYEQYF. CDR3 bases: TGTGCCAGCAGCCCGGGACATTCCTCCTACGAGCAGTACTTC.

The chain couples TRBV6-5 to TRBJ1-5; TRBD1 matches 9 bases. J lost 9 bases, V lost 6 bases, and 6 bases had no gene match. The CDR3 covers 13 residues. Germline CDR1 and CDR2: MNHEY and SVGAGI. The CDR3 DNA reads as TGTGCCAGCAGAGGGACAGGGAGGCCGCCCCAGCATTTT. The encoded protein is CASRGTGRPPQHF.

The CDR3, as DNA: TGTGCCACCAGCAGGGACATAGGAAAACTGTTTTTT. It is translated as CATSRDIGKLFF. The V call is TRBV15, the J call TRBJ1-4; a weak D match, TRBD1 (5 bases). Germline V lookup: CDR1 LNHNV, CDR2 YYDKDF (reference sequence). V shed 3 bases and J shed 10 bases, with 9 bases lying between them. The CDR3 has 12 residues.

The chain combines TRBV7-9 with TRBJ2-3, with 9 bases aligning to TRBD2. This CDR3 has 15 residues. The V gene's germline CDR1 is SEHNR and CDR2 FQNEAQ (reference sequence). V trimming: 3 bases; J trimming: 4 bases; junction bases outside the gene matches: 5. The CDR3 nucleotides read TGTGCCAGCAGCTTGGGCGGGGGGGAGGCAGATACGCAGTATTTT. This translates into CASSLGGGEADTQYF.

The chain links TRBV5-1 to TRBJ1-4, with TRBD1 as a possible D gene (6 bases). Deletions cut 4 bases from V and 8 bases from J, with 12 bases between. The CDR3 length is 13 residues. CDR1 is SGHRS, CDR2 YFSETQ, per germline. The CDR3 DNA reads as TGCGCCAGCAGCCAGGGACAACGAGAAAAACTGTTTTTT. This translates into CASSQGQREKLFF. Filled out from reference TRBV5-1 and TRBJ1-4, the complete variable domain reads KAGVTQTPRYLIKTRGQQVTLSCSPISGHRSVSWYQQTPGQGLQFLFEYFSETQRNKGNFPGRFSGRQFSNSRSEMNVSTLELGDSALYLCASSQGQREKLFFGSGTQLSVL.

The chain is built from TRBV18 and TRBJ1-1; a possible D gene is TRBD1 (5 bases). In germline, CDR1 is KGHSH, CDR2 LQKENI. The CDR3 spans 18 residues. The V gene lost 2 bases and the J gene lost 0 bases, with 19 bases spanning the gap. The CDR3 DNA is TGTGCCAGCTCACCAAGGGTTGCGGGGGATGGGATGAACACTGAAGCTTTCTTT. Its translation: CASSPRVAGDGMNTEAFF.

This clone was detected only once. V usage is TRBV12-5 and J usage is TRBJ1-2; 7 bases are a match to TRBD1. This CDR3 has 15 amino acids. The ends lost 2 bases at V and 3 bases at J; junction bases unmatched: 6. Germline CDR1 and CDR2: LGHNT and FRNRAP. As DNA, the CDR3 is TGTGCTAGTGGTTTGAACACCGGGACAGACTATGGCTACACCTTC. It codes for CASGLNTGTDYGYTF.

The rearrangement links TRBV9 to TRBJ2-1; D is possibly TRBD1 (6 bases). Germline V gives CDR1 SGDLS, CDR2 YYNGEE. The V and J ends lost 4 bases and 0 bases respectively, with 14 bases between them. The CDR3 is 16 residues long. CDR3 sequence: CASSPPGQSSYNEQFF. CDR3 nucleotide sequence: TGTGCCAGCAGCCCTCCTGGACAGAGCTCCTACAATGAGCAGTTCTTC.

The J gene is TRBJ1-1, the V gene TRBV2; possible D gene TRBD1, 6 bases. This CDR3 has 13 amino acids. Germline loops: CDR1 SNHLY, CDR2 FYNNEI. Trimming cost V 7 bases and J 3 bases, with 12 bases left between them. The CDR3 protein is CASKTGPDTEAFF. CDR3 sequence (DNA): TGTGCCAGCAAAACAGGGCCAGACACTGAAGCTTTCTTT.

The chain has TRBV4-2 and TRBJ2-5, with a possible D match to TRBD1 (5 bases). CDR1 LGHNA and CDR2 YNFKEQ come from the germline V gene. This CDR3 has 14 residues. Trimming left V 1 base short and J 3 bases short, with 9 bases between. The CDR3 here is CASSQVGRKETQYF. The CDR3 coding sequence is TGTGCCAGCAGCCAAGTGGGGCGGAAAGAGACCCAGTACTTC.